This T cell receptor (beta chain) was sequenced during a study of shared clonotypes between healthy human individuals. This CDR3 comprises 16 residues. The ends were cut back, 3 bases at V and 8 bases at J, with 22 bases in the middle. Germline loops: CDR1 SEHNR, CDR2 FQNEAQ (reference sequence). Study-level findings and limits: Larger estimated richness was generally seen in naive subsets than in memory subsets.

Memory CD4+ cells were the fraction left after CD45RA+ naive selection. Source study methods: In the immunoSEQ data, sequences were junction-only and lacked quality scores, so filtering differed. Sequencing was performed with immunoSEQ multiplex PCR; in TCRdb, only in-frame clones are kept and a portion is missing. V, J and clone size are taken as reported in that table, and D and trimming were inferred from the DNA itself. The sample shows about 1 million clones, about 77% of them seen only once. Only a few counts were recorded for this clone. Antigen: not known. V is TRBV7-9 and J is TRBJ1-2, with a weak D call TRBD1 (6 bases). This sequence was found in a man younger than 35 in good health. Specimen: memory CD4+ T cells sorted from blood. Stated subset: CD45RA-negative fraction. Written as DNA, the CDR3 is TGTGCCAGCAGCTTCTCAGGGGTAGGGACTATGGGCGGCTACACCTTC. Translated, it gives CASSFSGVGTMGGYTF.